This T cell receptor beta chain was profiled in a study of T cell responses to AZD1222 COVID-19 vaccine. A note on this clone: What it recognizes is unknown.

CDR3 size: 12 residues. In germline, CDR1 is KGHDR, CDR2 SFDVKD. V was trimmed by 9 bases and J by 4 bases, leaving 9 bases between them. Here immunoSEQ multiplex PCR was the method, and the copy in TCRdb shows in-frame clones only, minus some. The data contain some 74,000 clones, 70% to 90% of them seen just once; the ten biggest clones take up around 20%. The study, taken as a whole, reports: Females outnumbered males among donors, who were mostly white British; clonal diversity was possibly underestimated. Baseline antibody screening turned up just six seropositive AZD1222 recipients. Only after the peak T cell response were repertoires sampled. Close to half of all spike-specific TCRs reportedly target regions of the variants that are unmutated.

The chain recombines TRBV24-1 with TRBJ1-5; possible D gene TRBD1, 5 bases. The sample was peripheral blood, taken on day 0 of AZD1222 vaccination. This receptor was taken from an adult in good health. The DNA for the CDR3 is TGTGCCACCGCAGGGTCAAATCAGCCCCAGCATTTT. This encodes CATAGSNQPQHF.